These T cell receptor beta chains were read from a single sample in a study of response to subunit inactivated influenza vaccine. TCRdb recomputed calls from the RT-PCR reads with MiXCR, one row per CDR3 protein. The table shows roughly 700,000 distinct CDR3 sequences, with approximately 14% occurring only once. Sequenced material: PBMCs from blood, taken 14 to 15 days before vaccination. All receptors derive from a man aged 45 to 65 who received an inactivated influenza vaccine. The CDR3 runs from the conserved cysteine through the conserved F or W. The D gene is left open where the match is weak. Rows may omit the clone size; those that give it use once, few, many or a size class.

j_call,v_call,clone_size,d_call,cdr3_nt,cdr3_aa
TRBJ2-1,TRBV15,many,TRBD1,TGTGCCACCAACACGGACAGGGCATACAATGAGCAGTTCTTC,CATNTDRAYNEQFF
TRBJ2-7,TRBV9,-,TRBD1,TGTGCCAGCAGCCCCGGGACAGGGACGGGCGAGCAGTACTTC,CASSPGTGTGEQYF
TRBJ2-1,TRBV29-1,few,TRBD2,TGCAGCGCCCCAAAGCTAGCGGGAGCCGGCTCCTACAATGAGCAGTTCTTC,CSAPKLAGAGSYNEQFF
TRBJ2-7,TRBV6-5,-,-,TGTGCCAGCAGTTATAACGCGGACAACTACGAGCAGTACTTC,CASSYNADNYEQYF
TRBJ1-6,TRBV12-3/TRBV12-4,few,-,TGTGCCAGCCTTCCCCCTTATTATCCCATATCACCCCTCCACTTT,CASLPPYYPISPLHF
TRBJ2-7,TRBV7-9,few,-,TGTGCCAGCAGTTTTGCTACAGGACTTACCTACGAGCAGTACTTC,CASSFATGLTYEQYF
TRBJ2-2,TRBV19,-,-,TGTGCCAGTAGTATGGAACAGTTCGCGAACACCGGGGAGCTGTTTTTT,CASSMEQFANTGELFF
TRBJ2-7,TRBV7-9,-,TRBD2,TGTGCCAGCAGCTTATTGAGCGGGAGGGCCCTCGAGCAGTACTTC,CASSLLSGRALEQYF
TRBJ1-2,TRBV7-2,-,-,TGTGCCAGCAGCTTGGTCGGCGGGCCTAACTATGGCTACACCTTC,CASSLVGGPNYGYTF
TRBJ1-5,TRBV5-1,-,TRBD1,TGCGCCAGCAGCGTACAGGGGGAGCAGCCCCAGCATTTT,CASSVQGEQPQHF
TRBJ2-1,TRBV4-1,-,TRBD2,TGCGCCAGCAGCATCAGCGGGGGTAGCTCCTACAATGAGCAGTTCTTC,CASSISGGSSYNEQFF
TRBJ2-6,TRBV30,few,-,TGTGCCTGGAGACCAAACTTAGGGGTAGGGGCCAACGTCCTGACTTTC,CAWRPNLGVGANVLTF
TRBJ2-2,TRBV9,-,-,TGTGCCAGCAGCGCCAGGGGTTTCGGGGAGCTGTTTTTT,CASSARGFGELFF
TRBJ2-7,TRBV5-1,-,-,TGCGCCAGCAGCTTGGCCGGGGGCTCTGGCGACGAGCAGTACTTC,CASSLAGGSGDEQYF
TRBJ2-7,TRBV11-2,many,-,TGTGCCAGCAGCAAACAGGGAAACTACGAGCAGTACTTC,CASSKQGNYEQYF
TRBJ1-4,TRBV12-3/TRBV12-4,few,-,TGTGCCAGCAGTTTGCAGGGTCCTAATGAAAAACTGTTTTTT,CASSLQGPNEKLFF
TRBJ2-5,TRBV10-3,-,TRBD1,TGTGCCATCAGTGACCGGGACAGGGGGCACGAGACCCAGTACTTC,CAISDRDRGHETQYF
TRBJ2-7,TRBV29-1,-,-,TGCAGCGTTTCCCGTGACGGATACGAGCAGTACTTC,CSVSRDGYEQYF
TRBJ2-6,TRBV27,few,-,TGTGCCAGCAGTTTTTATCAGGGGATGGGGGCCAACGTCCTGACTTTC,CASSFYQGMGANVLTF
TRBJ2-2,TRBV6-5,-,-,TGTGCCAGCAGTTACACGGGGGCGGGCACCGGGGAGCTGTTTTTT,CASSYTGAGTGELFF
TRBJ2-7,TRBV24-1,-,-,TGTGCCACCAGTGATTTTTTGGCGGGTCGCTCCTACGAGCAGTACTTC,CATSDFLAGRSYEQYF
TRBJ2-7,TRBV6-5,few,-,TGTGCCAGCAGTTACTCGCCATCTAGCTCTTCTTCCTACGAGCAGTACTTC,CASSYSPSSSSSYEQYF
TRBJ1-5,TRBV5-1,few,-,TGCGCCAGCAGCGACGGACAGCCATCAGCGGCCCAGCATTTT,CASSDGQPSAAQHF
TRBJ2-7,TRBV12-3/TRBV12-4,many,-,TGTGCCAGCACCACAACCGGGACAATAACCTACGAGCAGTACTTC,CASTTTGTITYEQYF
TRBJ2-1,TRBV28,-,-,TGTGCCAGCAGTCATATGACAGGAGATTACAATGAGCAGTTCTTC,CASSHMTGDYNEQFF
TRBJ1-2,TRBV19,-,-,TGTGCCAGTAGTGTAAGGGCGGATGGCTACACCTTC,CASSVRADGYTF
TRBJ2-1,TRBV28,-,-,TGTGCCAGCACCCCAGGTGGGGGTTACAATGAGCAGTTCTTC,CASTPGGGYNEQFF
TRBJ1-3,TRBV5-6,-,-,TGTGCCAGCAGCTTGGGCCTCGGCGGCTCTGGAAACACCATATATTTT,CASSLGLGGSGNTIYF
TRBJ2-7,TRBV12-3/TRBV12-4,many,TRBD2,TGTGCCAGCAGTTTCACGCCTAGCGGGCGATCCTACGAGCAGTACTTC,CASSFTPSGRSYEQYF
TRBJ2-5,TRBV3-1,-,-,TGTGCCAGCAGCCCACTCCGGGGACAAGGGGAGACCCAGTACTTC,CASSPLRGQGETQYF
TRBJ2-7,TRBV21-1,few,-,TGTGCCAGCAGCAAGTGGAGGGACGAGCAGTACTTC,CASSKWRDEQYF
TRBJ2-6,TRBV7-2,-,-,TGTGCCAGCAGCTTAGCCGAGAGAGGGGAGTATGCTGGGGCCAACGTCCTGACTTTC,CASSLAERGEYAGANVLTF
TRBJ1-5,TRBV15,-,TRBD1,TGTGCCACCAGCAGAGGAGGGGGCGCAAATCAGCCCCAGCATTTT,CATSRGGGANQPQHF
TRBJ2-7,TRBV6-2/TRBV6-3,-,-,TGTGCCAGCAGTCAACCGCGCCAACAAACTACCGCCCACGAGCAGTACTTC,CASSQPRQQTTAHEQYF
TRBJ2-5,TRBV29-1,many,TRBD1,TGCAGCGTCGACAGGGGTAAAGAGACCCAGTACTTC,CSVDRGKETQYF
TRBJ1-2,TRBV14,-,TRBD1,TGTGCCAGCAGCCAAGTCTTACAGGGGACCTATGGCTACACCTTC,CASSQVLQGTYGYTF
TRBJ2-1,TRBV5-1,few,-,TGCGCCAGCAGCTTCCAGGGCGGGAATCCAAATGAGCAGTTCTTC,CASSFQGGNPNEQFF
TRBJ1-1,TRBV6-1,-,-,TGTGCCAGCAGGACCCGCCCGGGTTCAAACACTGAAGCTTTCTTT,CASRTRPGSNTEAFF
TRBJ1-2,TRBV29-1,many,-,TGCAGCACCGATGGGGTTAATGGCTACACCTTC,CSTDGVNGYTF
TRBJ2-1,TRBV5-6,few,TRBD2,TGTGCCAGCAGCACGCGGGAGAGCGACAATGAGCAGTTCTTC,CASSTRESDNEQFF
TRBJ2-3,TRBV10-3,many,TRBD1,TGTGCCATCAGCCGGGACAGGTTAGCTAGCACAGATACGCAGTATTTT,CAISRDRLASTDTQYF
TRBJ2-7,TRBV4-2,few,-,TGTGCCAGCAGCCAAGATGGAGCAGGGGTCCCCGACGAGCAGTACTTC,CASSQDGAGVPDEQYF
TRBJ2-5,TRBV4-1,-,TRBD1,TGCGCCAGCAGCCGGGGACAGGGGGAGGGCGAGACCCAGTACTTC,CASSRGQGEGETQYF
TRBJ1-3,TRBV24-1,-,-,TGTGCCACCGGTCCTTCCGTTGGAAACACCATATATTTT,CATGPSVGNTIYF
TRBJ2-3,TRBV12-3/TRBV12-4,-,-,TGTGCCAGCCTTGCGGGGGCGGGGACAGGTACGCAGTATTTT,CASLAGAGTGTQYF
TRBJ2-3,TRBV7-3,few,-,TGTGCCAGCAGCTTAATGTCCAGCGGAGATACGCAGTATTTT,CASSLMSSGDTQYF
TRBJ2-5,TRBV6-2/TRBV6-3,-,-,TGTGCCAGCAGTCTTGATGCACTTGGTCGGGAGACCCAGTACTTC,CASSLDALGRETQYF
TRBJ2-5,TRBV7-2,few,TRBD2,TGTGCCAGCAGCTTAAACGGGGGGGCTTTGTGGGAGACCCAGTACTTC,CASSLNGGALWETQYF
TRBJ2-3,TRBV9,many,-,TGTGCCAGCAGCGTAGATTCCTGGGCGGATACGCAGTATTTT,CASSVDSWADTQYF
TRBJ1-1,TRBV7-9,-,-,TGTGCCAGCAGCCCACTTGGGGATAGGTTCACTGAAGCTTTCTTT,CASSPLGDRFTEAFF
TRBJ2-3,TRBV10-2,many,TRBD2,TGCGCCAGCAGTGAGGCTAGCGGTCCCGGTAATACGCAGTATTTT,CASSEASGPGNTQYF